The sequence of this T cell receptor (beta chain) was determined in a study of blood T cell repertoires in COVID-19. The overall study: Sources were T cells, B-cell-depleted T cells, or PBMCs; the material itself was cDNA or gDNA.

Clones were sequenced by immunoSEQ multiplex PCR, and TCRdb holds only the in-frame ones, with some missing. The sample has roughly 260,000 clones; roughly 86% are singletons. V was clipped by 2 bases and J by 4 bases, with 15 bases between them. The CDR3 totals 15 residues. CDR1 KGHSH and CDR2 LQKENI come from the germline V gene. Participant-given clinical history determined each cohort assignment. Each recovered donor of Cohort 3 presented with two negative PCRs, clearance, or symptom resolution. V usage is TRBV18 and J usage is TRBJ2-7; a weak D match, TRBD2 (5 bases). This TCR came from a woman aged 18 to 35 who had recovered from COVID-19. The specimen sequenced was PBMCs or T cells enriched from blood (not recorded which). The CDR3 here is CASSPYGEMGYEQYF. The CDR3 coding sequence is TGTGCCAGCTCACCATACGGGGAGATGGGTTACGAGCAGTACTTC.